Included here is one TCR beta chain sequence, with context. Its antigen is currently unknown. The PCR had 60 Vbeta and 13 Jbeta primers. Assay: immunoSEQ multiplex PCR; the TCRdb copy retains only in-frame clones and omits some. This sample has 150,000 to 200,000 clones; approximately 80% occur once, and the top ten carry 4.3%. CDR1 and CDR2 (germline): LNHDA, SQIVND (reference sequence). The CDR3 runs to 15 residues. Losses at the gene ends were 8 bases for V and 7 bases for J; bases not matched to a gene: 16. The sample is drawn from a study of cytomegalovirus exposure and HLA in healthy donors. Study-wide findings and caveats: A likely sequencing artifact accounted for one observed cluster of highly shared sequence variants. The study listed some 160 cytomegalovirus-associated TCR beta chains.

This clonotype was obtained from a man aged 40-55 years in good health and CMV-seronegative. This chain links TRBV19 with TRBJ1-2, with TRBD1 matching 7 bases. Specimen: PBMCs. The CDR3 spells CASVEDQGVFFGYTF. The CDR3 DNA follows: TGTGCCAGTGTGGAAGACCAGGGGGTGTTTTTTGGCTACACCTTC.